The entry below describes one T cell receptor beta chain. Germline values: CDR1 MGHRA, CDR2 YSYEKL. This CDR3 contains 16 residues. Trimming left V 1 base short and J 5 bases short, with 17 bases between. The sample is drawn from a study of blood T cell repertoires in COVID-19. Study overall: Acute and convalescent COVID-19 samples came from the United States, Italy and Spain. In each case, the material was cDNA or gDNA derived from T cells, B-cell-depleted T cells, or PBMCs.

TCRdb's table, derived via immunoSEQ multiplex PCR, lists solely in-frame clones and lacks some. This sample yields more than 130,000 clones, of which 70% to 85% are seen a single time; 5.5% to 7% belongs to the top ten. This sequence was found in a human donor in a cohort sampled during active COVID-19. The sample taken for sequencing was peripheral blood. The V and J genes are TRBV4-1 and TRBJ1-2, with D perhaps matching TRBD1 (5 bases). This CDR3 reads CASSQVGGAESYGYTF. The CDR3 coding sequence is TGCGCCAGCAGCCAAGTAGGAGGGGCTGAATCGTATGGCTACACCTTC.